This T cell receptor (beta chain) was captured in a study of vaccination and CD4 T cells after COVID-19. Across the whole study: Cultures acting as controls obtained a CEFX pool, an HIV-1 Nef pool, or no peptide.

The Oncomine TCR Beta short-read assay sequenced DNA from cultured CD4+ T cells. TCRdb independently ran MiXCR on the PCR reads; one entry per CDR3 protein. The sample has 25,000 to 30,000 distinct CDR3 sequences; around two fifths are singletons. The time point: late sampling 161 to 241 days after vaccination in a few convalescent patients. Treatment of the sample: roughly 10-day PBMC culture with coronavirus spike peptide pools or control peptides (ViraFEST assay). TCRs were sequenced by ViraFEST after antigen-specific T cells had been expanded with peptide pools. Germline CDR1 and CDR2: DFQATT and SNEGSKA (reference sequence). Trimming shortened V by 1 base and J by 10 bases, and 14 bases separated the two germline ends. CDR3 length: 13 amino acids. About this clonotype itself: Its antigen is currently unknown.

Sequenced material: CD4+ T cells from blood, cultured in vitro, taken about 7 months after SARS-CoV-2 vaccination. This receptor was taken from a human donor who had recovered from COVID-19. This chain connects TRBV20-1 to TRBJ1-5; no definite D call. The CDR3 spells CSARAAAPQPQHF. The CDR3 DNA sequence: TGCAGTGCTAGAGCCGCGGCGCCCCAACCCCAGCATTTT.